At least ten counts were recorded for the clone carrying this T cell receptor beta chain. This sample is drawn from a study of T-cell memory formation after mild COVID-19. Germline V gene data show CDR1 as SGHRS and CDR2 as YFSETQ. Trimming took 0 bases from V and 3 from J; bases not matched to a gene: 7. The CDR3 runs to 16 residues. TCRdb re-derived calls from the 5' RACE reads in MiXCR, one entry per CDR3 protein. This sample has about 190,000 distinct CDR3 sequences, with 18% found just once. This chain joins TRBV5-1 and TRBJ2-7, with 9 bases identical to TRBD2. Source material: PBMCs or a T cell subset sorted from them (not recorded which). This TCR came from an adult woman who had mild COVID-19 (a few samples of this study predate the infection). Cell type and time point are not known. The CDR3 bases are TGCGCCAGCAGCTTGGGGGCTAGCGGGAACCACTACGAGCAGTACTTC. This sequence encodes CASSLGASGNHYEQYF.